The present entry profiles one TCR beta chain with its context. The data were produced by immunoSEQ multiplex PCR, yet TCRdb's version contains in-frame clones alone and is incomplete. Among nearly 600,000 clones listed, 95% to 96% were seen once. CD8 cells regarded as naive lacked CD45RO, were positively chosen for CCR7, and omitted terminally differentiated effector memory CD45RA+ cells. The data are from a study of shared clonotypes between healthy human individuals. CDR1 is SGHNT, CDR2 YYREEE, per germline (reference sequence). The CDR3 spans 14 residues. The germline V and J ends were trimmed by 0 bases and 6 bases, with 9 bases remaining between them.

The sequence derives from a woman in her 30s in good health. The gene calls are TRBV5-4 and TRBJ2-2; D remains unclear. Sequencing input: naive CD8+ T cells sorted from blood. The CDR3 is CASSLAAGSGELFF. The CDR3 DNA reads TGTGCCAGCAGCTTGGCCGCAGGTTCCGGGGAGCTGTTTTTT.